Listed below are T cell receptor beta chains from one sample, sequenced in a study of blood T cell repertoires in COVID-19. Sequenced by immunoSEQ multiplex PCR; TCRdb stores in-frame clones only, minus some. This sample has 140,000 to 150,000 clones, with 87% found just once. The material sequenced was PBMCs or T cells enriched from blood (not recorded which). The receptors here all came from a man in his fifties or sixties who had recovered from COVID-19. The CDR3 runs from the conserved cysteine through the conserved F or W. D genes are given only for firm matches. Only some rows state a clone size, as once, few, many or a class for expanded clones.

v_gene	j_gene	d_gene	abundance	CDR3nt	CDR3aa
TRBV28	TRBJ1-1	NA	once	TGTGCCAGCAGTTTACTCACTGAAGCTTTCTTT	CASSLLTEAFF
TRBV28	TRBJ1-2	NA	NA	TGTGCCAGCACCATAGGGGGGGCGGGCTATGGCTACACCTTC	CASTIGGAGYGYTF
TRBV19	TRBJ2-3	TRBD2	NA	TGTGCCAGTAGCCGCGGGACTAGCGGCACAGATACGCAGTATTTT	CASSRGTSGTDTQYF
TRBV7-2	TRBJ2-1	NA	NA	TGTGCCAGCAGCTTCGGAGCGGAAGTCTACAATGAGCAGTTCTTC	CASSFGAEVYNEQFF
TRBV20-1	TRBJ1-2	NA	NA	TGCAGTGCTCAGAATGGCTACACCTTC	CSAQNGYTF
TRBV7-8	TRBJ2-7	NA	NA	TGTGCCAGCAGCTTAGCTAGCTCCCCCGAGCAGTACTTC	CASSLASSPEQYF
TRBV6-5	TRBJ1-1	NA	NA	TGTGCCAGCAGTTACTCGCGGGCCACTGAAGCTTTCTTT	CASSYSRATEAFF
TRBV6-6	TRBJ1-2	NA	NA	TGTGCCAGCAGAAAGGGGCAGGGTAGGGATGGCTACACCTTC	CASRKGQGRDGYTF
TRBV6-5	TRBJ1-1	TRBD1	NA	TGTGCCAGCAGCCGGGACAGGGTGAAAGTTGAAGCTTTCTTT	CASSRDRVKVEAFF
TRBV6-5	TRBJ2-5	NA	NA	TGTGCCAGCAGTTACTCGGTGGGAGAGGGGACCCAGTACTTC	CASSYSVGEGTQYF
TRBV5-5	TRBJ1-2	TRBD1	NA	TGTGCCAGCAGCACACCGGGACAGGGGGCTTATGGCTACACCTTC	CASSTPGQGAYGYTF
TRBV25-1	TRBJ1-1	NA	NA	TGTGCCAGCAGAGACAGAAACACTGAAGCTTTCTTT	CASRDRNTEAFF
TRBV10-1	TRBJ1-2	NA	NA	TGCGCCAGCAGCGACAGTAACTATGGCTACACCTTC	CASSDSNYGYTF
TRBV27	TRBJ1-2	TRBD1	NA	TGTGCCAGCAGGCCGTCTACAGGGGCTGGGGGTGGCTACACCTTC	CASRPSTGAGGGYTF
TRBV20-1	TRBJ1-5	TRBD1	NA	TGCAGTGCTAGTGGGGGCCGGGACAGGGTTAATAGCAATCAGCCCCAGCATTTT	CSASGGRDRVNSNQPQHF
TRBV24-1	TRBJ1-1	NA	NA	TGTGCCACCAGTGATTCCAGCAGGGGCGACACTGAAGCTTTCTTT	CATSDSSRGDTEAFF
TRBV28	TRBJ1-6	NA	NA	TGTGCCGAAGGACAGAGATATAATTCACCCCTCCACTTT	CAEGQRYNSPLHF
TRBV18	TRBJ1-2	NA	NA	TGTGCCAGCTCACCATATGCCAGGGACTATGGCTACACCTTC	CASSPYARDYGYTF
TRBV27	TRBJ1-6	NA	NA	TGTGCCAGCAGTTGGGGGCCGAATAATTCACCCCTCCACTTT	CASSWGPNNSPLHF
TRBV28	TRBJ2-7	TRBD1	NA	TGTGCCAGCAGTATCACCGGGACAGGGAGCTACGAGCAGTACTTC	CASSITGTGSYEQYF
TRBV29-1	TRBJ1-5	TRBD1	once	TGCAGCGTCTCGACAGGGGGAGGTCAGCCCCAGCATTTT	CSVSTGGGQPQHF
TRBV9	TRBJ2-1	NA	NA	TGTGCCAGCAGCGTAGGAGGTTCCGGGAGCTGGAATGAGCAGTTCTTC	CASSVGGSGSWNEQFF
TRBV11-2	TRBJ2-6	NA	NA	TGTGCCAGCACCACCTCCCGGGGCTCTGGGGCCAACGTCCTGACTTTC	CASTTSRGSGANVLTF
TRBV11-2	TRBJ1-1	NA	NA	TGTGCCAGCAGCTTAGTAGGGGTAGTAGCTTTCTTT	CASSLVGVVAFF
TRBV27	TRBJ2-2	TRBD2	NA	TGTGCCAGCAGCCCTCTAGCGGGAGATTCAGGGGAGCTGTTTTTT	CASSPLAGDSGELFF
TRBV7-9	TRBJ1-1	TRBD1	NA	TGTGCCAGCAGCCCTGGGACAGGGGAAGCTTTCTTT	CASSPGTGEAFF
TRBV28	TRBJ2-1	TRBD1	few	TGTGCCAGCAGTTCGCCGGGACAGCGAGCCAATGAGCAGTTCTTC	CASSSPGQRANEQFF